This T cell receptor (beta chain) is from a study of blood T cell repertoires in COVID-19. Study background: Samples taken during acute and convalescent COVID-19 were collected in the United States, Italy and Spain. From T cells, B-cell-depleted T cells, or PBMCs came the material, which was cDNA or gDNA.

Authors' analysis steps: Reference gene primers were amplified, and this amplification served to estimate nucleated cell counts. Assay: immunoSEQ multiplex PCR; the TCRdb copy retains only in-frame clones and omits some. The V and J calls and clone size were taken over from that table, and D and trimming were inferred from the DNA. Seen here are 110,000 or so clones, roughly 91% observed once, and the top ten hold 19%. Trimming removed 1 base from V and 12 bases from J; junction bases left unmatched: 10. The CDR3 is 15 amino acids. Germline-derived CDR1 and CDR2 are LGHNA and YSLEER. This TCR was sampled from a human donor with acute or convalescent COVID-19. The donor label of this sample is uncertain. The specimen was peripheral blood. The chain employs TRBV4-3 and TRBJ2-1, with 9 bases lining up with TRBD1. The CDR3 DNA reads TGCGCCAGCAGCCAAGGGGGACAGGGAGTCACTAGGCAGTTCTTC. Encoded protein: CASSQGGQGVTRQFF.